This T cell receptor beta chain came from a study of Graves' ophthalmopathy and Graves' hyperthyroidism. General study findings and limits: The model achieved roughly 69% sensitivity and under 75% specificity for ophthalmopathy progression.

Using RNA transcripts, the TCR beta CDR3 regions were amplified. The first round was an RT-PCR with HTBI primers, and the second round was a multiplex PCR. One entry per CDR3 protein, called by TCRdb with MiXCR from the multiplex PCR reads. In the table there are around 400,000 distinct CDR3 sequences, around 20% of which are singletons. Germline V gene lookup returns CDR1 MDHEN and CDR2 SYDVKM. The CDR3 runs to 17 residues. Trimming removed 6 bases from V and 5 bases from J; junction bases left unmatched: 18. Exclusion applied to patients with other autoimmune diseases, uncontrolled infections, pregnancy or lactation. From fresh peripheral blood, roughly 11 ml in volume, the PBMCs were obtained. On this clonotype itself: No antigen is known for it.

What was sequenced was peripheral blood. The sequence was collected from a woman aged 18 to 35 with Graves' ophthalmopathy. The rearrangement joins TRBV28 to TRBJ2-7; TRBD2 agrees at 8 bases. The CDR3 DNA is TGTGCCAGCAGCTTAGGTGGGGGCGGCGGGAGGCGCAACGAGCAGTACTTC. Translation gives CASSLGGGGGRRNEQYF. The full variable domain, in which reference TRBV28 and TRBJ2-7 provide the parts outside the CDR3, is DVKVTQSSRYLVKRTGEKVFLECVQDMDHENMFWYRQDPGLGLRLIYFSYDVKMKEKGDIPEGYSVSREKKERFSLILESASTNQTSMYLCASSLGGGGGRRNEQYFGPGTRLTVT.